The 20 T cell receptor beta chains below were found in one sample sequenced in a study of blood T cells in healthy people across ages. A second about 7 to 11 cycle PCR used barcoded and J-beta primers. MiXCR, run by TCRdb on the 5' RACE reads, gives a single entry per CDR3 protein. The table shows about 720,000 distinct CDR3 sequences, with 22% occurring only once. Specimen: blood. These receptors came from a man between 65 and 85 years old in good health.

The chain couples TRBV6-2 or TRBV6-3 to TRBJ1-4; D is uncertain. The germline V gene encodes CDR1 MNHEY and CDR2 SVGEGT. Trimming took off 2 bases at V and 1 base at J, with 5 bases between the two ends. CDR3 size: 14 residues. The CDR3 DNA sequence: TGTGCCAGCAGTTACGAAGGAACTAATGAAAAACTGTTTTTT. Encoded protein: CASSYEGTNEKLFF.

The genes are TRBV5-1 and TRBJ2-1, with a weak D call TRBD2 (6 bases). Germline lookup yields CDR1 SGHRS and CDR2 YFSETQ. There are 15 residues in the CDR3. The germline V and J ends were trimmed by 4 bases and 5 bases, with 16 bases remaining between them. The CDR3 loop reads CASSPHSTSHNEQFF. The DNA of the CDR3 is TGCGCCAGCAGCCCCCACTCGACTAGTCACAATGAGCAGTTCTTC.

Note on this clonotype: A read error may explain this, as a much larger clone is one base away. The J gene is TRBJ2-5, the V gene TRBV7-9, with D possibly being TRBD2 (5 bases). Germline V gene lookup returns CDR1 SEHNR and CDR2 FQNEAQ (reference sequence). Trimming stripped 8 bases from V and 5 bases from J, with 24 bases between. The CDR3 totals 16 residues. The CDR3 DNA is TGTGCCAGCGTAAAGGTCCGCGGACTCAGCTTGGAGACCCAGTACTTC. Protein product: CASVKVRGLSLETQYF.

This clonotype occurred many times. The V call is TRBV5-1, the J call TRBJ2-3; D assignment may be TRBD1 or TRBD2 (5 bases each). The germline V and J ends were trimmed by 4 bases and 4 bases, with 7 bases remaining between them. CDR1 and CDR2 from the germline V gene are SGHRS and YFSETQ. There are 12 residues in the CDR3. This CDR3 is CASSGGSDTQYF. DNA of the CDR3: TGCGCCAGCAGCGGGGGTTCAGATACGCAGTATTTT.

CDR3 protein: CASSVEGRGIYEQYF. CDR3 nucleotide sequence: TGTGCCAGCAGCGTAGAAGGGAGGGGGATCTACGAGCAGTACTTC. The chain has TRBV9 and TRBJ2-7; TRBD2 is a possible D gene (7 bases). The CDR3 is 15 amino acids. Between the trimmed V and J ends, which lost 0 bases and 3 bases, there was a span of 13 bases. CDR1 and CDR2 (germline): SGDLS, YYNGEE.

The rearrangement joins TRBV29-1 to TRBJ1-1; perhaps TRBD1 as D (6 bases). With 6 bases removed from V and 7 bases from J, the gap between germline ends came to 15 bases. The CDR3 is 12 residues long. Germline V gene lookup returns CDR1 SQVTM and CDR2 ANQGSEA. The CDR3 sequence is CSVGGQLVEAFF. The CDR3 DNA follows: TGCAGCGTGGGAGGACAGCTAGTTGAAGCTTTCTTT.

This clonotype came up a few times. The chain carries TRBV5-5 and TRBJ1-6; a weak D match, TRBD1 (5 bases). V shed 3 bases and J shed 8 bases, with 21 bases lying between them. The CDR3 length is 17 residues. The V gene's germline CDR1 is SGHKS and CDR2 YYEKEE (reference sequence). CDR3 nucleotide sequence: TGTGCCAGCAGCTCCGCTTTGGGCAGGGTAATTGATTCACCCCTCCACTTT. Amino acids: CASSSALGRVIDSPLHF.

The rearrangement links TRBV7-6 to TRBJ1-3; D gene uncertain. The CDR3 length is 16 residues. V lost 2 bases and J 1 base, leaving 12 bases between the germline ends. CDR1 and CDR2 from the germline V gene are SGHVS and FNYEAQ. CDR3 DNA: TGTGCCAGCAGCTTATTCCGGCAGGCTTCTGGAAACACCATATATTTT. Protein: CASSLFRQASGNTIYF.

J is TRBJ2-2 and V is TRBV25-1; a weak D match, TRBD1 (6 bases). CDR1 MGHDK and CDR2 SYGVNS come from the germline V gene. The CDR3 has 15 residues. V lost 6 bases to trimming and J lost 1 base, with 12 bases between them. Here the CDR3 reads CASRAGQLNTGELFF. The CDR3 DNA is TGTGCCAGCAGGGCTGGACAGCTGAACACCGGGGAGCTGTTTTTT.

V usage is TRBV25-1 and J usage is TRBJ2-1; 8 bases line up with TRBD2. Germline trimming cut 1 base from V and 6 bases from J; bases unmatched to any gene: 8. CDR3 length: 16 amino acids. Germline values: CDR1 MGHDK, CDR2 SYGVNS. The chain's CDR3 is CASSEFSGLVGNEQFF. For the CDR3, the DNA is TGTGCCAGCAGTGAATTTTCGGGACTAGTCGGCAATGAGCAGTTCTTC.

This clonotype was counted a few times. CDR3 sequence reads: CASSTGPHNEQFF. For the CDR3, the DNA is TGTGCCAGCAGTACGGGACCGCACAATGAGCAGTTCTTC. The chain recombines TRBV6-6 with TRBJ2-1; either TRBD1 or TRBD2 may fit D (5 bases each). CDR1 is MNHNY, CDR2 SVGAGI, per germline (reference sequence). The V gene lost 5 bases and the J gene lost 5 bases, with 10 bases spanning the gap. CDR3 length: 13 residues.

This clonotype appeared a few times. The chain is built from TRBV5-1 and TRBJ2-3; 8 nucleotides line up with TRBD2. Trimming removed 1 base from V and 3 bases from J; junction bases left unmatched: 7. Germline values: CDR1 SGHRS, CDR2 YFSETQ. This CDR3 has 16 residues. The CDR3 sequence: CASSLKPGGATDTQYF. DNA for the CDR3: TGCGCCAGCAGCTTGAAGCCCGGGGGGGCTACAGATACGCAGTATTTT.

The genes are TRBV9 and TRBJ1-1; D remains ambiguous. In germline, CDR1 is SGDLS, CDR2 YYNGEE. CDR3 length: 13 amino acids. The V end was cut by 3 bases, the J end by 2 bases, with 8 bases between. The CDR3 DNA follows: TGTGCCAGCAGCGCCAGCCCTAACACTGAAGCTTTCTTT. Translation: CASSASPNTEAFF.

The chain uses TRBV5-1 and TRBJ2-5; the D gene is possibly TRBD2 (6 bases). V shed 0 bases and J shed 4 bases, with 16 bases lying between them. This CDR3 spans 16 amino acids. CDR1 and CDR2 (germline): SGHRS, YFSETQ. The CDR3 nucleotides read TGCGCCAGCAGCTTGGAAGGTTGGGCGCGGGGAGAGACCCAGTACTTC. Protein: CASSLEGWARGETQYF.

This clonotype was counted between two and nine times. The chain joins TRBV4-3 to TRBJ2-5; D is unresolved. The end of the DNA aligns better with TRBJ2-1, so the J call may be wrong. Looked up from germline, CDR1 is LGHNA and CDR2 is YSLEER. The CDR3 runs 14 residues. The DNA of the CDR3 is TGCGCCAGCAGCCAAGAGATAGTTTACAATGAGCAGTTCTTC. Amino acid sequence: CASSQEIVYNEQFF.

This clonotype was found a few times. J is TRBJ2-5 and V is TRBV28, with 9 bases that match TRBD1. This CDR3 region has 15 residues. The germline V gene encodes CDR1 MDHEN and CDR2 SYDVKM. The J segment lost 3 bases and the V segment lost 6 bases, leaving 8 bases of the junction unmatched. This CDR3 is CASSLMGQGKETQYF. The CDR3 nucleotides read TGTGCCAGCAGCCTGATGGGACAGGGAAAAGAGACCCAGTACTTC.

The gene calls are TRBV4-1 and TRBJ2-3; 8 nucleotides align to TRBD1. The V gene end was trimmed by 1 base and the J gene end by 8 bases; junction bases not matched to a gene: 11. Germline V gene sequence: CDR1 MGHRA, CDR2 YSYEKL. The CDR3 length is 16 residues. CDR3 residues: CASSQGWTGRSLTQYF. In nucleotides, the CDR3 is TGCGCCAGCAGCCAAGGATGGACAGGGCGCTCCCTTACGCAGTATTTT.

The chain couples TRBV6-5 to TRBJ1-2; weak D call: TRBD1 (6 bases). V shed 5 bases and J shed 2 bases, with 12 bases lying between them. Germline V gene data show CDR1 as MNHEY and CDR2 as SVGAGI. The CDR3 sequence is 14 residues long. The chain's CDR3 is CASSRTALNYGYTF. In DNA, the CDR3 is TGTGCCAGCAGTCGGACAGCTCTGAACTATGGCTACACCTTC.

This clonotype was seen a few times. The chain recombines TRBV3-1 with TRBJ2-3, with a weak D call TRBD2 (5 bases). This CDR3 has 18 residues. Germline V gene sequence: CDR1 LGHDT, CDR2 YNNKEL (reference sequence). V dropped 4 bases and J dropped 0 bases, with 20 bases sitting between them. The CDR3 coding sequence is TGTGCCAGCAGCCCCTCTCCCTTTGGCGGGCTTAGCACAGATACGCAGTATTTT. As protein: CASSPSPFGGLSTDTQYF.

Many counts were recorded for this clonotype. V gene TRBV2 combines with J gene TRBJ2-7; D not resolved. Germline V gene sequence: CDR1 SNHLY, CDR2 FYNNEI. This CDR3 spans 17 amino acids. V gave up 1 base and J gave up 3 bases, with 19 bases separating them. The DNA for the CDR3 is TGTGCCAGCAGTGAAGAGCATTCGTCTCGGACGAACTACGAGCAGTACTTC. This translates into CASSEEHSSRTNYEQYF.